The next 25 T cell receptor beta chains were all read from a single sample in a study of beta chain features in type 1 diabetes. The investigators reverse transcribed all of the isolated RNA, so they sequenced expressed TCRB transcripts. Only in-frame clones appear in the TCRdb table, and some are missing; sequencing was by immunoSEQ multiplex PCR. The table has around 330,000 clones, approximately 10% seen once; the top ten hold around 0.015%. The sequencing input was naive CD4+ T cells from blood. Receptors originate from a woman aged 30 to 39 in good health.

CDR3 in amino acids: CASSRGRTAGSEKLFF. The CDR3 DNA reads TGCGCCAGCAGCCGGGGACGGACGGCCGGGAGTGAAAAACTGTTTTTT. The chain is built from TRBV4-3 and TRBJ1-4, with a tentative D call TRBD1 (5 bases). This CDR3 has 16 residues. V gave up 4 bases and J gave up 7 bases, with 19 bases separating them. The germline V gene has CDR1 LGHNA and CDR2 YSLEER.

This clone was counted between two and nine times. This chain links TRBV21-1 with TRBJ2-7; the D call TRBD2 from the table was never checked on the DNA. TRBV21-1 is recorded as a pseudogene. This CDR3 has 13 amino acids. Here the CDR3 reads CASSSTDRDEQYF. In nucleotides, the CDR3 is TGTGCCAGCAGCTCGACTGACCGGGACGAGCAGTACTTC.

V and J are TRBV28 and TRBJ2-1, with D perhaps matching TRBD1 (6 bases). CDR3 length: 16 amino acids. The germline V gene encodes CDR1 MDHEN and CDR2 SYDVKM. With 6 bases removed from V and 2 bases from J, the gap between germline ends came to 17 bases. The CDR3 bases are TGTGCCAGCAGCCTAACTGACAGGATAGCCTACAATGAGCAGTTCTTC. Amino acid sequence: CASSLTDRIAYNEQFF.

This clone occurred a few times. The chain has TRBV29-1 and TRBJ1-2; TRBD1 agrees at 8 bases. Germline trimming cut 2 bases from V and 1 base from J; bases unmatched to any gene: 6. The CDR3 is 15 residues long. The germline V gene has CDR1 SQVTM and CDR2 ANQGSEA. The CDR3, as DNA: TGCAGCGTTGAACTCCGGGACAGGAGTAACTATGGCTACACCTTC. Translated: CSVELRDRSNYGYTF.

The table lists this clone with a few counts. Mismatch with germline at one junction end may stem from a read error. The chain joins TRBV7-2 to TRBJ2-1; 11 nucleotides agree with TRBD2. There are 16 residues in the CDR3. Germline V gene lookup returns CDR1 SGHTA and CDR2 FQGNSA. The CDR3 DNA is TGCGCCAGCAGCCAAGATGAACTAGCGGGAGTCATTGAGCAGTTCTTC. Translation gives CASSQDELAGVIEQFF.

The V gene is TRBV18, the J gene TRBJ2-3, with 9 bases lining up with TRBD2. The J segment lost 2 bases and the V segment lost 5 bases, leaving 2 bases of the junction unmatched. Germline V gene lookup returns CDR1 KGHSH and CDR2 LQKENI. The CDR3 contains 14 residues. The CDR3 region has the DNA TGTGCCAGCTCAAGGACTAGCGACACAGATACGCAGTATTTT. The encoded protein is CASSRTSDTDTQYF.

This clone was seen only a few times. The chain carries TRBV9 and TRBJ2-5; 15 bases line up with TRBD2. Losses at the gene ends were 4 bases for V and 4 bases for J; bases not matched to a gene: 5. The CDR3 extends over 16 amino acids. Germline assignment: CDR1 SGDLS and CDR2 YYNGEE. CDR3 sequence reads: CASSPGGLAGGETQYF. The CDR3 DNA follows: TGTGCCAGCAGCCCGGGGGGACTAGCGGGAGGAGAGACCCAGTACTTC.

For this clone: This CDR3 is also generated by other DNA sequences in the sample. This CDR3 reads CAWSVLDEQFF. CDR3 sequence (DNA): TGTGCCTGGAGTGTATTAGATGAGCAGTTCTTC. The genes are TRBV30 and TRBJ2-1, with D unclear. CDR3 size: 11 residues. CDR1 is GTSNPN and CDR2 is SVGIG in the germline V gene (reference sequence). Trimming pared 0 bases from V and 8 bases from J, leaving 5 bases between.

This clone was seen more than once but under ten times. CDR3 loop: CASSYSMGAKNIQYF. In nucleotides, the CDR3 is TGTGCCAGCAGTTACTCGATGGGGGCGAAAAACATTCAGTACTTC. V usage is TRBV6-5 and J usage is TRBJ2-4; perhaps TRBD1 as D (6 bases). This CDR3 spans 15 amino acids. Per the germline V gene, CDR1 is MNHEY and CDR2 is SVGAGI. The V and J ends lost 0 bases and 4 bases respectively, with 10 bases between them.

This chain links TRBV5-1 with TRBJ1-1; no firm D call. The germline CDR1 and CDR2 sequences are SGHRS and YFSETQ. Trimming took 0 bases from V and 1 from J, leaving 7 bases between them. The CDR3 runs 14 residues. The CDR3 loop reads CASSLADSNTEAFF. The CDR3 DNA follows: TGCGCCAGCAGCTTGGCAGACTCGAACACTGAAGCTTTCTTT.

The rearrangement uses TRBV7-9 and TRBJ2-1; 9 nucleotides match TRBD1. The CDR3 contains 17 residues. With 0 bases clipped from V and 0 bases from J, the junction kept 3 bases outside the gene matches. CDR1 SEHNR and CDR2 FQNEAQ come from the germline V gene (reference sequence). CDR3 sequence: CASSLAWTGASYNEQFF. The CDR3 nucleotides are TGTGCCAGCAGCTTAGCCTGGACAGGGGCCTCCTACAATGAGCAGTTCTTC.

This clone came up a few times. This chain joins TRBV30 and TRBJ2-7, with 9 bases fitting TRBD2. Germline trimming cut 1 base from V and 3 bases from J; bases unmatched to any gene: 4. The length of the CDR3 is 14 residues. The germline gives CDR1 GTSNPN, CDR2 SVGIG (reference sequence). CDR3 bases: TGTGCCTGGAGTGAGGGACTAGCCAACTACGAGCAGTACTTC. Translating it yields CAWSEGLANYEQYF.

This clone was counted a few times. V and J are TRBV28 and TRBJ2-5, with TRBD2 matching 13 bases. From germline, CDR1 is MDHEN and CDR2 SYDVKM. The CDR3 is made up of 16 amino acids. V shed 6 bases, J shed 3 bases, and the junction held 7 bases outside the gene matches. The CDR3 loop reads CASRGLGLAGKETQYF. As DNA, the CDR3 is TGTGCCAGCAGAGGACTGGGACTAGCGGGGAAAGAGACCCAGTACTTC.

There are a few counts of this clone. The genes are TRBV30 and TRBJ1-2; unclear D gene. Germline CDR1 reads GTSNPN; CDR2 reads SVGIG (reference sequence). The CDR3 has 13 amino acids. V was clipped by 5 bases and J by 4 bases, with 14 bases between them. The CDR3 DNA is TGTGCCTGGGCCCCGGGAGGATCCTATGGCTACACCTTC. Translation: CAWAPGGSYGYTF.

The CDR3 protein is CASSTRDRDPTNEKLFF. The DNA for the CDR3 is TGTGCCAGCAGCACCCGGGACAGGGATCCAACTAATGAAAAACTGTTTTTT. V gene TRBV7-9 combines with J gene TRBJ1-4; 9 bases map to TRBD1. Germline V gene lookup returns CDR1 SEHNR and CDR2 FQNEAQ (reference sequence). CDR3 length: 17 residues. V lost 5 bases, J lost 0 bases, and 7 bases stayed unmatched. Filled out from reference TRBV7-9 and TRBJ1-4, the complete variable domain reads DTGVSQNPRHKITKRGQNVTFRCDPISEHNRLYWYRQTLGQGPEFLTYFQNEAQLEKSRLLSDRFSAERPKGSFSTLEIQRTEQGDSAMYLCASSTRDRDPTNEKLFFGSGTQLSVL.

This clone has more than one count but fewer than ten. This sequence joins TRBV19 and TRBJ2-1; D might be TRBD2 (6 bases). The CDR3 extends over 14 amino acids. V was trimmed by 5 bases and J by 3 bases, leaving 11 bases between them. Per the germline V gene, CDR1 is LNHDA and CDR2 is SQIVND (reference sequence). The CDR3 DNA sequence: TGTGCCAGTAGTCTTCGGGAGAGCTACAATGAGCAGTTCTTC. Translating gives CASSLRESYNEQFF.

This clone was counted only a few times. The chain recombines TRBV4-2 with TRBJ2-7; 11 nucleotides agree with TRBD2. Germline trimming cut 3 bases from V and 4 bases from J; bases unmatched to any gene: 2. Germline lookup yields CDR1 LGHNA and CDR2 YNFKEQ. This CDR3 comprises 14 residues. CDR3 residues: CASSQTSGTYEQYF. The CDR3 DNA sequence: TGTGCCAGCAGCCAGACTAGCGGGACTTACGAGCAGTACTTC.

This clone was recorded a few times. V and J are TRBV7-3 and TRBJ2-3, with TRBD2 matching over 7 bases. The V gene end was trimmed by 4 bases and the J gene end by 1 base; junction bases not matched to a gene: 5. Germline V gene data show CDR1 as SGHTA and CDR2 as FQGTGA. This CDR3 spans 15 amino acids. The CDR3 bases are TGTGCCAGCAGCTCCGCTAGCGGAGGCACAGATACGCAGTATTTT. Protein: CASSSASGGTDTQYF.

The chain links TRBV18 to TRBJ2-7; 9 bases fit TRBD1. V trimming: 3 bases; J trimming: 5 bases; junction bases outside the gene matches: 8. The CDR3 consists of 15 residues. In germline, CDR1 is KGHSH, CDR2 LQKENI. The CDR3 is CASSPRTGAADEQYF. The CDR3 DNA reads as TGTGCCAGCTCACCCCGGACAGGGGCGGCCGACGAGCAGTACTTC. The full variable domain, completed using reference TRBV18 and TRBJ2-7, is NAGVMQNPRHLVRRRGQEARLRCSPMKGHSHVYWYRQLPEEGLKFMVYLQKENIIDESGMPKERFSAEFPKEGPSILRIQQVVRGDSAAYFCASSPRTGAADEQYFGPGTRLTVT.

The table lists this clone with a few counts. V is TRBV13 and J is TRBJ2-5; D is possibly TRBD2 (6 bases). Trimming left V 4 bases short and J 4 bases short, with 16 bases between. CDR3 length: 15 residues. Germline assignment: CDR1 PRHDT and CDR2 FYEKMQ (reference sequence). CDR3 DNA sequence: TGTGCCAGCAGCTCGGGACTCAATGAAGTAGAGACCCAGTACTTC. It yields the protein CASSSGLNEVETQYF.

The CDR3 sequence: CASSFKGDSSNEQFF. CDR3 bases: TGTGCCAGCAGCTTTAAGGGGGACAGTTCGAATGAGCAGTTCTTC. The V and J genes are TRBV7-3 and TRBJ2-1; 7 positions match TRBD1. This CDR3 spans 15 amino acids. Losses at the gene ends were 3 bases for V and 7 bases for J; bases not matched to a gene: 9. Germline values: CDR1 SGHTA, CDR2 FQGTGA.

This clone was seen a handful of times. The chain is built from TRBV4-2 and TRBJ2-5; 8 bases match TRBD2. CDR1 and CDR2 (germline): LGHNA, YNFKEQ. This CDR3 region has 15 residues. J was trimmed by 4 bases and V by 1 base; bases with no gene match: 5. Here the CDR3 DNA reads TGTGCCAGCAGCCAAGGTAGTCTAGCGGGAGAGACCCAGTACTTC. Protein sequence: CASSQGSLAGETQYF.

The rearrangement links TRBV27 to TRBJ2-1; tentative D call: TRBD2 (6 bases). There are 15 residues in the CDR3. CDR1 is MNHEY and CDR2 is SMNVEV in the germline V gene (reference sequence). The V end was cut by 0 bases, the J end by 4 bases, with 10 bases between. The CDR3: CASSLSPSAYNEQFF. For the CDR3, the DNA is TGTGCCAGCAGTTTATCTCCTAGCGCGTACAATGAGCAGTTCTTC.

The CDR3 DNA sequence: TGCGCCACTAATCCGGGACTAGCGGCGAACTCCTACAATGAGCAGTTCTTC. Protein: CATNPGLAANSYNEQFF. This sequence joins TRBV5-1 and TRBJ2-1, with 11 bases lining up with TRBD2. With 9 bases clipped from V and 0 bases from J, the junction kept 11 bases outside the gene matches. Germline CDR1 is SGHRS and CDR2 is YFSETQ. The CDR3 contains 17 residues.

This clone has more than one count but fewer than ten. The chain is built from TRBV15 and TRBJ2-7; TRBD2 is a possible D gene (5 bases). Trimming pared 1 base from V and 7 bases from J, leaving 20 bases between. The CDR3 is 16 amino acids. Per germline, CDR1 LNHNV and CDR2 YYDKDF (reference sequence). CDR3 residues: CATSRVPGKKYGEQYF. CDR3 DNA sequence: TGTGCCACCAGCAGAGTCCCCGGGAAAAAATACGGTGAGCAGTACTTC.